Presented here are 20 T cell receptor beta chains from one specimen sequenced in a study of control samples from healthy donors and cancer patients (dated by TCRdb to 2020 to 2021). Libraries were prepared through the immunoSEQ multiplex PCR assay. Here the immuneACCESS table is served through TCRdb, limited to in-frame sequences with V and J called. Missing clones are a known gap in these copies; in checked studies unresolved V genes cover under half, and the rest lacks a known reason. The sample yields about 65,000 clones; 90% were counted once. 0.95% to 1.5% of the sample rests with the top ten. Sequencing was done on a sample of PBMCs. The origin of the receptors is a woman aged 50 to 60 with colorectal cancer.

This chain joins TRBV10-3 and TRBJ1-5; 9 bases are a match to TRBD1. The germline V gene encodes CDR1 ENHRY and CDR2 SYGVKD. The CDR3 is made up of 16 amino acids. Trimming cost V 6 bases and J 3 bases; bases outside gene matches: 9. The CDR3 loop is CAISLTGGADNQPQHF. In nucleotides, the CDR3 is TGTGCCATCAGCCTAACAGGGGGCGCGGACAATCAGCCCCAGCATTTT.

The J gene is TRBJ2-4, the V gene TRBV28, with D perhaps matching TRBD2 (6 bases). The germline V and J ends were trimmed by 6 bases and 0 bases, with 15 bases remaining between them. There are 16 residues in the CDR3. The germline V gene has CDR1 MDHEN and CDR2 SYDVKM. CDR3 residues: CASSSGSSVAKNIQYF. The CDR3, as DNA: TGTGCCAGCAGCTCCGGGAGTTCCGTAGCCAAAAACATTCAGTACTTC.

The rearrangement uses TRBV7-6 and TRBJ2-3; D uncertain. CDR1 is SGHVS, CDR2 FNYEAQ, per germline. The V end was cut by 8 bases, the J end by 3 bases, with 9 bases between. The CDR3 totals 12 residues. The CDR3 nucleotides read TGTGCCAGCGCCGGGTATACAGATACGCAGTATTTT. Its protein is CASAGYTDTQYF.

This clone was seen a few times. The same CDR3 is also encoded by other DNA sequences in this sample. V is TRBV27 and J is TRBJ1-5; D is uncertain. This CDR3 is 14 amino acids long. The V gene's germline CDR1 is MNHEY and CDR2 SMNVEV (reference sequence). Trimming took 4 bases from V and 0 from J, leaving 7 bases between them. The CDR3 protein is CASSSGYSNQPQHF. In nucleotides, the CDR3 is TGTGCCAGCAGTTCCGGTTATAGCAATCAGCCCCAGCATTTT.

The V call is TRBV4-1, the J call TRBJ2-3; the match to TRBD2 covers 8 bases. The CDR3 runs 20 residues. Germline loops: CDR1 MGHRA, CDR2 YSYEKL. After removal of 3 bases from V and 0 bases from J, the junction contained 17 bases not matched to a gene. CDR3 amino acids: CASSQPPLARAGVSTDTQYF. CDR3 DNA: TGCGCCAGCAGCCAGCCGCCTTTAGCCAGAGCGGGGGTGAGCACAGATACGCAGTATTTT.

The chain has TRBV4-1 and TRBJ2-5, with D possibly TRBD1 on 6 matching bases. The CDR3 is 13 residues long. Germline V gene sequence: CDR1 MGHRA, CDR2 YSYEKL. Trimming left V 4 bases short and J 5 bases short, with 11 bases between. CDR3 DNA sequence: TGCGCCAGCAGCCCTACAGGGATGGAGACCCAGTACTTC. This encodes CASSPTGMETQYF.

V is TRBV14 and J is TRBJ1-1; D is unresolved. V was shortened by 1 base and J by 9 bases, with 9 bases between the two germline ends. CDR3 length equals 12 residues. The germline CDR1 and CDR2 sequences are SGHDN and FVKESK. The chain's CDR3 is CASSQAQTKAFF. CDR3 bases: TGTGCCAGCAGCCAAGCACAGACTAAAGCTTTCTTT. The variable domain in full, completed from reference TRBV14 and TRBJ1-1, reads EAGVTQFPSHSVIEKGQTVTLRCDPISGHDNLYWYRRVMGKEIKFLLHFVKESKQDESGMPNNRFLAERTGGTYSTLKVQPAELEDSGVYFCASSQAQTKAFFGQGTRLTVV.

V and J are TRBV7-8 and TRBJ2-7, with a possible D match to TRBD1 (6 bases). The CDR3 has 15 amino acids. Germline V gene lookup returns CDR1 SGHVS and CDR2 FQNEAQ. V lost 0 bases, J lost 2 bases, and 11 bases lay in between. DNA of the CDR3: TGTGCCAGCAGCTTAGCGCAGGGGTTTGCCTACGAGCAGTACTTC. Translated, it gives CASSLAQGFAYEQYF.

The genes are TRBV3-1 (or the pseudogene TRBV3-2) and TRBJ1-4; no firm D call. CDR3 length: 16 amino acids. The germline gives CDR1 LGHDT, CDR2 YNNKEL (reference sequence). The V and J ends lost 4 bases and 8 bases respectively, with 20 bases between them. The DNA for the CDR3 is TGTGCCAGCAGCCCGGGAGCCAGGCGGGTCACAGAAAAACTGTTTTTT. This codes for CASSPGARRVTEKLFF.

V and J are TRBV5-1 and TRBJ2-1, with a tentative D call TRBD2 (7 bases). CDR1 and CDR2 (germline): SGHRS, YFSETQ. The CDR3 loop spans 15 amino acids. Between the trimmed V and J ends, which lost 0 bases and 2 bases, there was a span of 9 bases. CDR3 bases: TGCGCCAGCAGCTTGGAGGGGGGGACCTACAATGAGCAGTTCTTC. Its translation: CASSLEGGTYNEQFF.

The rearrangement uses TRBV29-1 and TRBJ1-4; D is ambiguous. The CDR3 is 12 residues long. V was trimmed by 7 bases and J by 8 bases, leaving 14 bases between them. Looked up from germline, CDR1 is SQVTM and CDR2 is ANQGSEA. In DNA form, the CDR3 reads TGCAGCGCCGGACCAGTCCGGGAAAAACTGTTTTTT. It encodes CSAGPVREKLFF.

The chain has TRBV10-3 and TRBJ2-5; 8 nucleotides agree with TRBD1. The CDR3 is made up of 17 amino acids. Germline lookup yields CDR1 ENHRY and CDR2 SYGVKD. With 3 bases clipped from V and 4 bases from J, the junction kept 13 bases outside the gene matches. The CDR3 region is CAISDGTGESGLETQYF. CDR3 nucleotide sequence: TGTGCCATCAGTGATGGGACAGGAGAGTCGGGACTAGAGACCCAGTACTTC.

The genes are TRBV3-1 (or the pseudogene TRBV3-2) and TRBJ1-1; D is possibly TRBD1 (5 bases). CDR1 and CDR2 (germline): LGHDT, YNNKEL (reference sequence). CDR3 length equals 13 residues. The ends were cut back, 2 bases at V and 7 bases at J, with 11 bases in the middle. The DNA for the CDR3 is TGTGCCAGCAGCCAATATGAGGGGATTGAAGCTTTCTTT. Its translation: CASSQYEGIEAFF.

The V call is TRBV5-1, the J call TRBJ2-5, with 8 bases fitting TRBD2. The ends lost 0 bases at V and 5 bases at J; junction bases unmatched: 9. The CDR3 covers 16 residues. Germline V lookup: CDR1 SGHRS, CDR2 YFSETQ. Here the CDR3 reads CASSLAAAGVLETQYF. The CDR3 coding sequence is TGCGCCAGCAGCTTGGCAGCAGCGGGAGTTTTGGAGACCCAGTACTTC.

The CDR3 DNA follows: TGTGCCTGGGCGGGCAGGGGGCGAACTGAAGCTTTCTTT. Its protein product is CAWAGRGRTEAFF. The rearrangement uses TRBV30 and TRBJ1-1; 8 positions match TRBD1. This CDR3 has 13 residues. V shed 5 bases, J shed 5 bases, and the junction held 7 bases outside the gene matches. Germline-derived CDR1 and CDR2 are GTSNPN and SVGIG (reference sequence).

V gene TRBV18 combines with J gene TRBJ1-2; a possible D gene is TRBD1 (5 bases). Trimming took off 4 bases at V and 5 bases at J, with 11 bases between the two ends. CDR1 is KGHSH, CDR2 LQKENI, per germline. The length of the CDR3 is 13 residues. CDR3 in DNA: TGTGCCAGCTCACGGGAGGAGGGGTATGGCTACACCTTC. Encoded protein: CASSREEGYGYTF.

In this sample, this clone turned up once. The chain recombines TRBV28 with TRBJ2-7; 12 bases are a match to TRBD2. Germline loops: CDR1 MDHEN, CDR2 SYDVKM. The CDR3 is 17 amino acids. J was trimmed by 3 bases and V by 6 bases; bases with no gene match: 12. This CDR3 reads CASRGLAGKSENYEQYF. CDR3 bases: TGTGCCAGCAGAGGACTAGCGGGAAAGTCAGAGAACTACGAGCAGTACTTC.

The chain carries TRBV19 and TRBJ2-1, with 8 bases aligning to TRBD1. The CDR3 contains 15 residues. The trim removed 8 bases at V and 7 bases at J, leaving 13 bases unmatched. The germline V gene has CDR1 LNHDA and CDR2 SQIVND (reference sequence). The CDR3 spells CASHVGQGGWNEQFF. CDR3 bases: TGTGCCAGTCACGTAGGACAGGGCGGATGGAATGAGCAGTTCTTC.

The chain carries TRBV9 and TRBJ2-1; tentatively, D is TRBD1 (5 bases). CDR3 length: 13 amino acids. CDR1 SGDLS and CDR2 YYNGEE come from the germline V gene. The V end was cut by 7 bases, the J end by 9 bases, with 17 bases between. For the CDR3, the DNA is TGTGCCAGCGGGGTATCTGGGGCAGGTGAGCAGTTCTTC. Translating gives CASGVSGAGEQFF.

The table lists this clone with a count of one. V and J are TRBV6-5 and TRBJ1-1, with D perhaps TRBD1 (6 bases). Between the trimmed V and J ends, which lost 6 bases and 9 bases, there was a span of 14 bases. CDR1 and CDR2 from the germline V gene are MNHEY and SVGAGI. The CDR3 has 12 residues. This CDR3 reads CASSPRDNQAFF. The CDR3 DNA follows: TGTGCCAGCAGCCCCCGGGACAATCAAGCTTTCTTT.